A single sample gave rise to the 15 T cell receptor beta chains below, sequenced in a study of T-cell memory formation after mild COVID-19. TCRdb analysed the 5' RACE reads with MiXCR anew, one entry per CDR3 protein. The sample holds some 180,000 distinct CDR3 sequences, 13% seen once. Sequencing input: PBMCs or a T cell subset sorted from them (not recorded which). The receptors were sampled from a young man who had mild COVID-19 (a few samples of this study predate the infection). Cell type and time point are not known.

V usage is TRBV5-1 and J usage is TRBJ2-5; D uncertain. Looked up from germline, CDR1 is SGHRS and CDR2 is YFSETQ. The CDR3 is 15 residues long. V was cut by 0 bases and J by 3 bases, with 12 bases left in between. In DNA form, the CDR3 reads TGCGCCAGCAGCTTGGCAGGCATCCATGAAGAGACCCAGTACTTC. Its translation: CASSLAGIHEETQYF.

This clonotype was counted only a few times. The gene calls are TRBV2 and TRBJ1-5; D is uncertain. CDR1 is SNHLY, CDR2 FYNNEI, per germline. The CDR3 is 13 residues long. V was pared by 4 bases and J by 5 bases, with 9 bases between. CDR3 in amino acids: CASSAQRDQPQHF. As DNA, the CDR3 is TGTGCCAGCAGTGCCCAGCGAGATCAGCCCCAGCATTTT.

The chain combines TRBV11-2 with TRBJ1-4; 9 nucleotides align to TRBD1. V trimming: 0 bases; J trimming: 7 bases; junction bases outside the gene matches: 3. This CDR3 spans 15 amino acids. CDR1 is SGHAT and CDR2 is FQNNGV in the germline V gene. In DNA, the CDR3 is TGTGCCAGCAGCTTAGATCCGGGACAGGGTGAAAAACTGTTTTTT. This codes for CASSLDPGQGEKLFF.

J is TRBJ1-1 and V is TRBV6-2 or TRBV6-3; tentative D call: TRBD1 (5 bases). CDR3 length equals 17 residues. Trimming took off 2 bases at V and 0 bases at J, with 16 bases between the two ends. From germline, CDR1 is MNHEY and CDR2 SVGEGT. The CDR3 bases are TGTGCCAGCAGTTACGGGGGGGGGTTGCGGATGAACACTGAAGCTTTCTTT. Translating gives CASSYGGGLRMNTEAFF.

V is TRBV28 and J is TRBJ2-2; D ambiguous. The germline V and J ends were trimmed by 8 bases and 2 bases, with 12 bases remaining between them. This CDR3 has 14 amino acids. CDR1 is MDHEN, CDR2 SYDVKM, per germline. The CDR3 nucleotides are TGTGCCAGCGCTTCGGGCACCAACACCGGGGAGCTGTTTTTT. Its translation is CASASGTNTGELFF. Combining the CDR3 with reference TRBV28 and TRBJ2-2 gives the whole variable domain DVKVTQSSRYLVKRTGEKVFLECVQDMDHENMFWYRQDPGLGLRLIYFSYDVKMKEKGDIPEGYSVSREKKERFSLILESASTNQTSMYLCASASGTNTGELFFGEGSRLTVL.

This clonotype was observed at least ten times. This chain joins TRBV20-1 and TRBJ2-3; a weak D match, TRBD2 (6 bases). The CDR3 covers 12 residues. The V end lost 3 bases, the J end lost 5 bases, and 9 bases lay between the germline ends. Per germline, CDR1 DFQATT and CDR2 SNEGSKA (reference sequence). Written as DNA, the CDR3 is TGCAGTGCTAGGGCCGGGGGAGATACGCAGTATTTT. Translating it yields CSARAGGDTQYF.

The chain carries TRBV6-6 and TRBJ2-3, with 11 bases fitting TRBD2. V shed 5 bases and J 4 bases; nucleotides not matched to a gene: 5. The length of the CDR3 is 15 residues. Germline V gene lookup returns CDR1 MNHNY and CDR2 SVGAGI (reference sequence). Written as DNA, the CDR3 is TGTGCCAGCAGTAAACGTAGCGGGGGGGCAGATACGCAGTATTTT. Translation gives CASSKRSGGADTQYF.

This clonotype appeared a few times. This chain uses TRBV5-5 with TRBJ1-6; unclear D gene. CDR1 is SGHKS and CDR2 is YYEKEE in the germline V gene (reference sequence). V was trimmed by 4 bases and J by 0 bases, leaving 11 bases between them. The CDR3 has 16 residues. As DNA, the CDR3 is TGTGCCAGCAGCAGACGAGAGAGCTCCTATAATTCACCCCTCCACTTT. As protein: CASSRRESSYNSPLHF.

V and J are TRBV20-1 and TRBJ2-1; D perhaps matches TRBD2 (7 bases). Germline assignment: CDR1 DFQATT and CDR2 SNEGSKA (reference sequence). V was shortened by 5 bases and J by 8 bases, with 25 bases between the two germline ends. The CDR3 loop spans 16 amino acids. The CDR3 sequence: CSAGPPWGGAGDEQFF. The CDR3 DNA sequence: TGCAGTGCTGGGCCCCCTTGGGGGGGGGCCGGCGATGAGCAGTTCTTC.

This clonotype was observed at least ten times. This chain uses TRBV7-2 with TRBJ2-2; no clear D gene. Trimming shortened V by 7 bases and J by 3 bases, and 15 bases separated the two germline ends. CDR3 length equals 15 residues. Germline V gene lookup returns CDR1 SGHTA and CDR2 FQGNSA. For the CDR3, the DNA is TGTGCCAGCACCCCGAGGCCCACAGACACCGGGGAGCTGTTTTTT. This encodes CASTPRPTDTGELFF.

Only one count was recorded for this clonotype. This chain links TRBV7-2 with TRBJ1-2; TRBD1 is a possible D gene (5 bases). The V gene's germline CDR1 is SGHTA and CDR2 FQGNSA. Trimming stripped 1 base from V and 2 bases from J, with 14 bases between. The CDR3 totals 16 residues. The CDR3 DNA is TGTGCCAGCAGCTTAGTGCTCGGGACGGTGAACTATGGCTACACCTTC. This gives the protein CASSLVLGTVNYGYTF.

This clonotype appeared a few times. The V call is TRBV10-3, the J call TRBJ2-2; maybe TRBD1 (5 bases). V lost 7 bases to trimming and J lost 4 bases, with 10 bases between them. Looked up from germline, CDR1 is ENHRY and CDR2 is SYGVKD. There are 13 residues in the CDR3. The CDR3 loop reads CAIKQGVTGELFF. CDR3 DNA: TGTGCCATCAAACAAGGGGTCACCGGGGAGCTGTTTTTT.

The chain recombines TRBV4-1 with TRBJ2-4; D call uncertain. Per germline, CDR1 MGHRA and CDR2 YSYEKL. V was trimmed by 1 base and J by 0 bases, leaving 7 bases between them. This CDR3 contains 15 residues. CDR3 sequence (DNA): TGCGCCAGCAGCCAAGTTGGGGTAGCCAAAAACATTCAGTACTTC. As protein: CASSQVGVAKNIQYF.

This chain links TRBV6-2 or TRBV6-3 with TRBJ2-1, with TRBD2 matching 7 bases. The CDR3 length is 15 residues. J was trimmed by 5 bases and V by 2 bases; bases with no gene match: 6. The germline CDR1 and CDR2 sequences are MNHEY and SVGEGT. CDR3 sequence (DNA): TGTGCCAGCAGTTACCTCCGGGGGGAAGACAATGAGCAGTTCTTC. It is translated as CASSYLRGEDNEQFF.

This clonotype has a handful of counts. V gene TRBV7-2 combines with J gene TRBJ2-1, with a weak D call TRBD2 (6 bases). The CDR3 is made up of 14 amino acids. Germline V lookup: CDR1 SGHTA, CDR2 FQGNSA. The V and J ends lost 3 bases and 6 bases respectively, with 12 bases between them. CDR3 loop: CASSLGLQSNEQFF. In DNA form, the CDR3 reads TGTGCCAGCAGCTTGGGACTCCAGAGCAATGAGCAGTTCTTC.